This T cell receptor (beta chain) originates from a study of blood T cell repertoires in COVID-19. The data were produced by immunoSEQ multiplex PCR, yet TCRdb's version contains in-frame clones alone and is incomplete. Found here are roughly 250,000 clones, 88% of them singletons; the top ten hold under 3.5%. This study enrolled people aged roughly 18 to 100 from around 25 US geographic areas. The germline V gene has CDR1 SGHAT and CDR2 FQNNGV. Trimming left V 0 bases short and J 4 bases short, with 18 bases between. The CDR3 is 17 amino acids. The sample taken for sequencing was PBMCs or T cells enriched from blood (not recorded which). This receptor was taken from a woman in her fifties or sixties who had recovered from COVID-19. V usage is TRBV11-2 and J usage is TRBJ1-1; D is undetermined. CDR3 loop: CASSLDSAGNTRTEAFF. Written as DNA, the CDR3 is TGTGCCAGCAGCTTAGATTCGGCAGGCAACACACGCACTGAAGCTTTCTTT.